A selection of T cell receptor beta chains follows, all from one sample in a study of shared clonotypes between healthy human individuals. Clones were read by immunoSEQ multiplex PCR, and TCRdb kept only the in-frame ones, dropping some. The sample lists around 1.9 million clones, 80% to 95% occurring once. The specimen was naive CD8+ T cells from PBMCs. These receptors all stem from a man younger than 30 in good health. Some clones in this sample may be carry-over from other donors' samples. Both conserved end residues are part of each CDR3. Each record gives: V gene, clone size, D gene, J gene, CDR3 protein, CDR3 DNA. A D gene is named only where the DNA matches it firmly. Expanded clones get a size class; other rows say once, few or many, or leave the size out.

>TRBV5-5|.|.|TRBJ1-2
CASSLDWGESGYTF
TGTGCCAGCAGCTTGGACTGGGGCGAGTCTGGCTACACCTTC
>TRBV10-3|.|.|TRBJ1-1
CAIGGSTEAFF
TGTGCCATTGGGGGCAGCACTGAAGCTTTCTTT
>TRBV7-9|.|.|TRBJ2-1
CASTMGPLELVYNEQFF
TGTGCCAGCACCATGGGGCCCCTAGAGCTCGTCTACAATGAGCAGTTCTTC
>TRBV11-2|.|.|TRBJ1-1
CASSLGDLGRTEAFF
TGTGCCAGCAGCTTAGGCGACCTGGGTCGCACTGAAGCTTTCTTT
>TRBV5-6|.|.|TRBJ2-7
CASSFFGSPYEQYF
TGTGCCAGCAGCTTTTTTGGGAGTCCCTACGAGCAGTACTTC
>TRBV4-2|.|.|TRBJ2-7
CASSQSTGSYEQYF
TGTGCCAGCAGCCAATCTACAGGTTCCTACGAGCAGTACTTC
>TRBV4-1|.|.|TRBJ2-7
CASSQDLGQGREQYF
TGCGCCAGCAGCCAAGATCTGGGGCAGGGACGCGAGCAGTACTTC
>TRBV7-3|.|.|TRBJ2-7
CASSLGPGLAYEQYF
TGTGCCAGCAGCCTAGGACCAGGGCTTGCCTACGAGCAGTACTTC
>TRBV29-1|.|.|TRBJ1-5
CSVVIGNNQPQHF
TGCAGCGTCGTAATTGGAAACAATCAGCCCCAGCATTTT
>TRBV5-4|few|TRBD2|TRBJ2-7
CASSLAGGPNEQYF
TGTGCCAGCAGCTTAGCGGGAGGGCCGAATGAGCAGTACTTC
>TRBV7-8|.|.|TRBJ2-5
CAAGAGNQETQYF
TGTGCCGCAGGGGCGGGGAACCAAGAGACCCAGTACTTC